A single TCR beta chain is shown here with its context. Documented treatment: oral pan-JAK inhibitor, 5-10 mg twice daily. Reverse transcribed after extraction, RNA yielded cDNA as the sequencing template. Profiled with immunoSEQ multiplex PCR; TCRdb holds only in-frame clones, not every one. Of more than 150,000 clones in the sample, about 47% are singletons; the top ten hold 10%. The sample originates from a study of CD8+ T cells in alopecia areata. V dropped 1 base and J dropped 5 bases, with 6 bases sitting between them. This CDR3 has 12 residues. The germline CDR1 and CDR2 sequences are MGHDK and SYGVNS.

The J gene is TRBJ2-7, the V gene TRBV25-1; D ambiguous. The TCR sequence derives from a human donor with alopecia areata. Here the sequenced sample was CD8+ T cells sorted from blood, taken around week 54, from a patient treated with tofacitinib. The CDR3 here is CASSEFGDEQYF. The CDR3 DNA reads TGTGCCAGCAGTGAATTTGGGGACGAGCAGTACTTC.